The clone carrying this T cell receptor beta chain showed up just a few times. This sample is part of a study of CD8 T cells in Susac syndrome. Random hexamers were used to reverse transcribe roughly 0.45 to 1 ug of RNA. TCRdb reanalysed the immunoSEQ multiplex PCR reads using MiXCR and keeps one entry per CDR3 protein. The sample lists 300,000 to 350,000 distinct CDR3 sequences; 92% were seen once. The V end was cut by 4 bases, the J end by 3 bases, with 9 bases between. The CDR3 consists of 14 residues. What was sequenced was CD4+ T cells from PBMCs. The chain uses TRBV12-3 or TRBV12-4 and TRBJ2-2, with a possible D match to TRBD1 (6 bases). The clonotype was recovered from a human donor with multiple sclerosis. Written as DNA, the CDR3 is TGTGCCAGCAGTTCCGGACAGTACACCGGGGAGCTGTTTTTT. Its translation is CASSSGQYTGELFF.